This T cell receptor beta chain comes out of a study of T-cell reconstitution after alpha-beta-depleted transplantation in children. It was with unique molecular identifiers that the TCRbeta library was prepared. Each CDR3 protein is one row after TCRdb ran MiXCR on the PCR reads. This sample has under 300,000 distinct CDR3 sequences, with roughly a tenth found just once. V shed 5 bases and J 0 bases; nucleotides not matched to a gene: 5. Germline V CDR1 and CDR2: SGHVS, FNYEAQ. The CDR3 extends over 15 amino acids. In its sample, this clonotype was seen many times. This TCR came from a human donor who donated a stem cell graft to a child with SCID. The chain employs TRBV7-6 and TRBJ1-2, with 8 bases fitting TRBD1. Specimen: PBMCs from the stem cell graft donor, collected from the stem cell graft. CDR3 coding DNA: TGTGCCAGCAGCCCCCGACAGGGGCCTAACTATGGCTACACCTTC. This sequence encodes CASSPRQGPNYGYTF.